This T cell receptor beta chain was observed in a study of blood T cell repertoires in COVID-19. Study-level information: Samples taken during acute and convalescent COVID-19 were collected in the United States, Italy and Spain. T cells, B-cell-depleted T cells, or PBMCs provided the cDNA or gDNA that served as material.

The junction had 1 base not matched to a gene; V was cut back by 3 bases and J by 3 bases. The germline CDR1 and CDR2 sequences are PRHDT and FYEKMQ (reference sequence). The CDR3 loop spans 15 amino acids. The participants were between roughly 18 and 100 years old and came from about two dozen US areas. Recovered participants had two consecutive negative NP/OP PCR tests, healthcare professional clearance, or symptom resolution. The assay was immunoSEQ multiplex PCR, and TCRdb's table has in-frame clones only and misses some. Of 200,000 to 250,000 clones in the sample, 80% to 90% were seen once. What was sequenced was PBMCs or T cells enriched from blood (not recorded which). V usage is TRBV13 and J usage is TRBJ2-4, with TRBD1 matching over 11 bases. The TCR was taken from a man between 35 and 55 years old who had recovered from COVID-19. CDR3 amino acids: CASSFGTGGKNIQYF. The CDR3 nucleotides read TGTGCCAGCAGCTTCGGGACAGGGGGCAAAAACATTCAGTACTTC.